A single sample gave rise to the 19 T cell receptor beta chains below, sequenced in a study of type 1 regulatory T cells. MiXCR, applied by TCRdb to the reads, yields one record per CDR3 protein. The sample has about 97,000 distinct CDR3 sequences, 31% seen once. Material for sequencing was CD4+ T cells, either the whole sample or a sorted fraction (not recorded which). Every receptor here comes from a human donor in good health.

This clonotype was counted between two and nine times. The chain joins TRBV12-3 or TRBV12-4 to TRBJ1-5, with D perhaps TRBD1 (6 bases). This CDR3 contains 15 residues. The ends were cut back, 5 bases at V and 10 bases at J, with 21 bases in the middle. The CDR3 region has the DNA TGTGCCAGCAGTCCCTACGGGACAAGGTTTGAACCCCAGCATTTT. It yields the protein CASSPYGTRFEPQHF.

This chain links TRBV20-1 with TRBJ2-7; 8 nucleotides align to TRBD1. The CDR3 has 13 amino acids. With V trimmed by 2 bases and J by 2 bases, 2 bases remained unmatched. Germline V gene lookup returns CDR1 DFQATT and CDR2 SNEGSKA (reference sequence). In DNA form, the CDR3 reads TGCAGTGCTAGAAGGACAGGGACCTACGAGCAGTACTTC. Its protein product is CSARRTGTYEQYF.

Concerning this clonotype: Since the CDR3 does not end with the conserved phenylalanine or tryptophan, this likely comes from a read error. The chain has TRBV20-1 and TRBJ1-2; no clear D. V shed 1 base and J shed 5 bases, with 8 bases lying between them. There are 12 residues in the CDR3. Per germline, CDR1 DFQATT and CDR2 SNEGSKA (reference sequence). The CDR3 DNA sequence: TGCAGTGCTAGAGGTCCGACTTATGGCTACACCATC. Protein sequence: CSARGPTYGYTI.

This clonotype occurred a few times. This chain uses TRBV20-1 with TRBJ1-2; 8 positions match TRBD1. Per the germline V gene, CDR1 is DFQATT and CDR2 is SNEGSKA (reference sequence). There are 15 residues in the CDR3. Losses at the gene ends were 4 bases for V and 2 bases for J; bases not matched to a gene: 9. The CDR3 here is CSANRAGGRNYGYTF. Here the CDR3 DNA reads TGCAGTGCTAACCGGGCAGGGGGCAGGAACTATGGCTACACCTTC.

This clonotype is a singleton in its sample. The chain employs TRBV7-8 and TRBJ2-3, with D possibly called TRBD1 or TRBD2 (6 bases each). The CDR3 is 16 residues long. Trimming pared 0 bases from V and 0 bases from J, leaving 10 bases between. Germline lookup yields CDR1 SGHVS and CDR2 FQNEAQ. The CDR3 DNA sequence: TGTGCCAGCAGCTTAGCGGGGGGCTCTAGCACAGATACGCAGTATTTT. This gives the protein CASSLAGGSSTDTQYF.

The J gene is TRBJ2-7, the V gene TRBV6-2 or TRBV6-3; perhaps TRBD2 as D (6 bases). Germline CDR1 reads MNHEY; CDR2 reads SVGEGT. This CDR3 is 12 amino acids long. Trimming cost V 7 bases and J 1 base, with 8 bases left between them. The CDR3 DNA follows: TGTGCCAGCAAGGCGGGATCCTACGAGCAGTACTTC. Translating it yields CASKAGSYEQYF.

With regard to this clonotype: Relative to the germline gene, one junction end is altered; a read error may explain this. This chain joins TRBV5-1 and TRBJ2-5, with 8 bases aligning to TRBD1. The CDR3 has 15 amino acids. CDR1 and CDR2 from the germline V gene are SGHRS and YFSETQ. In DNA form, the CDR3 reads TGCGCCAGCTGCTTGGACGGGACAGGCGGTGAGACCCAGTACTTC. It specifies CASCLDGTGGETQYF.

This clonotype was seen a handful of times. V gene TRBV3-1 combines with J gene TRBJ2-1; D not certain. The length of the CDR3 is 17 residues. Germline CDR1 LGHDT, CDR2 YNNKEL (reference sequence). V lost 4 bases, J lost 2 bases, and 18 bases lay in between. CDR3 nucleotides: TGTGCCAGCAGCCGAGTATCTAGGGTCCAGGCCTACAATGAGCAGTTCTTC. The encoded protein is CASSRVSRVQAYNEQFF.

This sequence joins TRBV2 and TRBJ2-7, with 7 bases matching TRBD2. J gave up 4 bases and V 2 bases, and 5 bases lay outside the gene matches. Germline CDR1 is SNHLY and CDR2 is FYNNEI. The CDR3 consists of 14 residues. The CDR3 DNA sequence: TGTGCCAGCAGTGAACTAGCGGCATATTACGAGCAGTACTTC. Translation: CASSELAAYYEQYF.

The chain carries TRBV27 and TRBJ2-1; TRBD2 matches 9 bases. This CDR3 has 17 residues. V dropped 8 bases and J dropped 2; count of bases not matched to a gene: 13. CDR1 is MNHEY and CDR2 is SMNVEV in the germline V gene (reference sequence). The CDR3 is CASRSGAGGPAYNEQFF. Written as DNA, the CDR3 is TGTGCCAGCCGATCAGGTGCGGGAGGGCCCGCCTACAATGAGCAGTTCTTC.

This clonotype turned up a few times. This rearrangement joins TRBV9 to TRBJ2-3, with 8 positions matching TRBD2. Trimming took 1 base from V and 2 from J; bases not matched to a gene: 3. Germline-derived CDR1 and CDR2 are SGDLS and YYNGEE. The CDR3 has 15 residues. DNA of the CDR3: TGTGCCAGCAGCGTAAAACTAGCGGACACAGATACGCAGTATTTT. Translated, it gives CASSVKLADTDTQYF.

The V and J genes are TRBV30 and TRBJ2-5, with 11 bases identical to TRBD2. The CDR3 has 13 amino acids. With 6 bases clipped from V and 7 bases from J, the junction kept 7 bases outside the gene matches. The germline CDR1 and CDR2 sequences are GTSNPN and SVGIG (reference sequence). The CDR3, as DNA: TGTGCCTGCGCTAGCGGGAGGATAGGGACCCAGTACTTC. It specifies CACASGRIGTQYF.

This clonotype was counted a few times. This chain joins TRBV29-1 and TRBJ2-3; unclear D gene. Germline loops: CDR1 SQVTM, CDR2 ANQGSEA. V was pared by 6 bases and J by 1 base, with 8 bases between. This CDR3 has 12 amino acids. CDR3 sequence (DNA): TGCAGCGTGGGCCGGGGCACAGATACGCAGTATTTT. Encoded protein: CSVGRGTDTQYF.

The CDR3 bases are TGTGCCAGCAGGCTAGTGGGCGGGGCTTACGAGCAGTACTTC. It encodes CASRLVGGAYEQYF. The chain carries TRBV28 and TRBJ2-7; possible D gene TRBD2, 6 bases. Deletions cut 6 bases from V and 4 bases from J, with 16 bases between. The germline gives CDR1 MDHEN, CDR2 SYDVKM. The CDR3 spans 14 residues.

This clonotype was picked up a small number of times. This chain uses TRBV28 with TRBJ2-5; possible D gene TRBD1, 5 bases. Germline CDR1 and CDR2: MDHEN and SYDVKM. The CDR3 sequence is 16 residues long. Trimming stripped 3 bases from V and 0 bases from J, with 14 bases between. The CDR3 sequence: CASSFRTGEYQETQYF. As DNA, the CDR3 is TGTGCCAGCAGTTTTCGCACAGGAGAGTACCAAGAGACCCAGTACTTC.

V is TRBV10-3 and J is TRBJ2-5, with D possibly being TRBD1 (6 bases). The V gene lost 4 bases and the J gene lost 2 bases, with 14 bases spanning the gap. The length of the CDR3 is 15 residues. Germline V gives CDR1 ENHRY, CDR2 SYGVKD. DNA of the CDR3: TGTGCCATCAGTGGGTCACAGGGTGGTCAAGAGACCCAGTACTTC. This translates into CAISGSQGGQETQYF.

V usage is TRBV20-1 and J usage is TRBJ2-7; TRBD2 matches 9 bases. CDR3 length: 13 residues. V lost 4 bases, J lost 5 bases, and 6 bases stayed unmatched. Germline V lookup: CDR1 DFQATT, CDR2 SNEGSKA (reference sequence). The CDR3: CSATSGRSHEQYF. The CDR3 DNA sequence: TGCAGTGCTACGAGCGGGAGGTCCCACGAGCAGTACTTC.

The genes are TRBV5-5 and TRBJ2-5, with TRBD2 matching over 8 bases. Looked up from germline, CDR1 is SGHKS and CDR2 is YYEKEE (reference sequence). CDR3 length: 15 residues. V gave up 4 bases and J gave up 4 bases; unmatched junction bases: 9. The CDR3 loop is CASSDQRAGGETQYF. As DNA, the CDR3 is TGTGCCAGCAGCGACCAGCGGGCGGGAGGAGAGACCCAGTACTTC.

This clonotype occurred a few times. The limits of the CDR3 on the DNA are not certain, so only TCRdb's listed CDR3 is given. The CDR3 reads CASRVGQGAIWHF. The V and J genes are TRBV5-6 and TRBJ1-5; TRBD1, the table's D call, was not compared with the DNA. The length of the CDR3 is 13 amino acids, counting both ends. CDR1 SGHDT and CDR2 YYEEEE come from the germline V gene.